The rows below give T cell receptor beta chains drawn from one sample of a study of T cells in Graves' hyperthyroidism and ophthalmopathy. Each CDR3 protein gets one entry after TCRdb re-called the multiplex PCR reads with MiXCR. The table has approximately 600,000 distinct CDR3 sequences, about a fifth seen once. Sequenced material: blood. The origin of the receptors is a man aged 25 to 40 with Graves' ophthalmopathy. Each CDR3 is given with its conserved first and last residue. Fields, in order: J gene, V gene, D gene, clone size, CDR3 protein, CDR3 DNA. The D gene is left open where the match is weak. Clone size, where shown, is once, few, many, or a class for clones that have expanded.

TRBJ1-6 TRBV20-1 . many CSARAHSSYNSPLHF TGCAGTGCTAGAGCACATAGCTCCTATAATTCACCCCTCCACTTT
TRBJ2-7 TRBV9 TRBD1 . CASSVAPGAGQGSYEQYF TGTGCCAGCAGCGTAGCCCCGGGGGCGGGACAGGGATCCTACGAGCAGTACTTC
TRBJ2-1 TRBV10-3 . few CAINPSGAIDEQFF TGTGCCATCAACCCGTCGGGAGCGATCGATGAGCAGTTCTTC
TRBJ1-1 TRBV9 . . CASNRLGELNTEAFF TGTGCCAGCAACCGACTCGGGGAATTGAACACTGAAGCTTTCTTT
TRBJ2-1 TRBV2 TRBD2 many CASSVGLAGGDEQFF TGTGCCAGCAGTGTGGGACTAGCGGGAGGCGATGAGCAGTTCTTC
TRBJ2-7 TRBV11-2 TRBD1 many CASSLETGWPSEQYF TGTGCCAGCAGCTTAGAGACAGGGTGGCCCTCCGAGCAGTACTTC
TRBJ1-1 TRBV11-2 . many CASSPQAGVMNTEAFF TGTGCCAGCAGCCCGCAGGCGGGGGTCATGAACACTGAAGCTTTCTTT
TRBJ2-1 TRBV27 . . CASSFEGVFSYNEQFF TGTGCCAGCAGTTTCGAGGGAGTTTTCTCCTACAATGAGCAGTTCTTC
TRBJ1-2 TRBV4-3 . . CASSQDTGSPRGYTF TGCGCCAGCAGCCAAGATACAGGGTCCCCTCGGGGCTACACCTTC
TRBJ1-4 TRBV20-1 . . CSATYNRAPGEKLFF TGCAGTGCAACCTACAACAGGGCCCCTGGTGAAAAACTGTTTTTT
TRBJ2-5 TRBV4-1 TRBD2 . CASSHASGQETQYF TGCGCCAGCAGCCACGCTAGCGGCCAAGAGACCCAGTACTTC
TRBJ2-2 TRBV20-1 . . CSARVAHRSGSRSVTGELFF TGCAGTGCTAGAGTCGCCCACCGAAGCGGGTCTCGTTCGGTCACCGGGGAGCTGTTTTTT
TRBJ2-7 TRBV28 TRBD1 many CASTLGTGSSYEQYF TGTGCCAGCACCCTCGGGACAGGCTCATCCTACGAGCAGTACTTC
TRBJ1-5 TRBV27 . . CASRERAPVNQPQHF TGTGCCAGCAGAGAGCGAGCCCCGGTCAATCAGCCCCAGCATTTT
TRBJ2-5 TRBV28 . . CASSLLYGGAGQETQYF TGTGCCAGCAGTTTATTGTACGGCGGGGCGGGCCAAGAGACCCAGTACTTC
TRBJ2-3 TRBV20-1 . many CSAPIYGGYDTQYF TGCAGTGCTCCCATCTACGGGGGATACGATACGCAGTATTTT
TRBJ2-3 TRBV29-1 TRBD1 . CSVRTGFSTDTQYF TGCAGCGTACGGACAGGCTTTAGTACAGATACGCAGTATTTT
TRBJ2-3 TRBV6-1 . . CASREISGPLIDDTQYF TGTGCCAGCAGGGAGATTAGCGGTCCCCTTATTGATGATACGCAGTATTTT
TRBJ2-5 TRBV6-1 . many CASSEQGSQETQYF TGTGCCAGCAGTGAACAGGGGAGTCAAGAGACCCAGTACTTC
TRBJ2-4 TRBV20-1 . few CSAIRGIQYF TGCAGTGCCATTCGCGGCATTCAGTACTTC
TRBJ1-1 TRBV5-5 . . CASSFRGEYTEAFF TGTGCCAGCAGCTTCAGGGGTGAGTACACTGAAGCTTTCTTT
TRBJ1-5 TRBV18 . few CASSPQTGEQPQHF TGTGCCAGCTCACCCCAGACAGGCGAACAGCCCCAGCATTTT
TRBJ2-7 TRBV7-2 . many CASSSHLYDRTSSSYEQYF TGTGCCAGCAGCTCACATCTGTATGACAGGACGTCCAGCTCCTACGAGCAGTACTTC
TRBJ2-7 TRBV29-1 TRBD1 few CSVVDRGYEQYF TGCAGCGTTGTGGACAGGGGCTACGAGCAGTACTTC
TRBJ2-5 TRBV12-3/TRBV12-4 TRBD2 . CASRALGGQETQYF TGTGCCAGCAGAGCCCTGGGGGGGCAAGAGACCCAGTACTTC
TRBJ2-7 TRBV14 . . CASSQGSQKAGYEQYF TGTGCCAGCAGCCAAGGATCACAGAAAGCGGGTTACGAGCAGTACTTC
TRBJ2-2 TRBV27 TRBD1 few CASSLFIGTGGTGELFF TGTGCCAGCAGTTTATTTATCGGGACAGGGGGGACCGGGGAGCTGTTTTTT
TRBJ2-1 TRBV20-1 . . CSAREDVYNEQFF TGCAGTGCTAGAGAGGACGTGTACAATGAGCAGTTCTTC
TRBJ2-7 TRBV2 . few CASSEGRVYEQYF TGTGCCAGCAGTGAAGGGAGGGTCTACGAGCAGTACTTC